This TCR beta chain was documented in a study of neurological immune-mediated disorders. General study points: None of the CDR3 amino acid sequences found in expanded clones was shared across subjects. This suggests that the TCR-beta repertoires were private in all groups.

This clonotype was seen a handful of times. As yet, its antigen is unknown. PBMCs numbering 2 million and stored at -80 C yielded the unsorted libraries. Trimming left V 5 bases short and J 3 bases short, with 16 bases between. Germline lookup yields CDR1 DFQATT and CDR2 SNEGSKA (reference sequence). The CDR3 length is 14 residues. The cDNA was generated through 5'RACE incorporating 10-nucleotide random UMIs. Over 160 million TCR-beta sequences, together covering 15-18 subjects, were produced by every individual sequencing run that was carried out. TCRdb fed the 5' RACE reads into MiXCR, producing one record per CDR3 protein. The sample gives 55,000 to 75,000 distinct CDR3 sequences, over 9.5% of which show up once; about 10% is in the top ten.

The sequencing input was PBMCs. The clonotype originates from a woman aged 55-69 years with HTLV-1-associated myelopathy (HAM/TSP). V usage is TRBV20-1 and J usage is TRBJ1-2; maybe TRBD1 (5 bases). CDR3 nucleotide sequence: TGCAGTGCTCCCTCCGGGGGAAGGGACTATGGCTACACCTTC. Amino acid sequence: CSAPSGGRDYGYTF.